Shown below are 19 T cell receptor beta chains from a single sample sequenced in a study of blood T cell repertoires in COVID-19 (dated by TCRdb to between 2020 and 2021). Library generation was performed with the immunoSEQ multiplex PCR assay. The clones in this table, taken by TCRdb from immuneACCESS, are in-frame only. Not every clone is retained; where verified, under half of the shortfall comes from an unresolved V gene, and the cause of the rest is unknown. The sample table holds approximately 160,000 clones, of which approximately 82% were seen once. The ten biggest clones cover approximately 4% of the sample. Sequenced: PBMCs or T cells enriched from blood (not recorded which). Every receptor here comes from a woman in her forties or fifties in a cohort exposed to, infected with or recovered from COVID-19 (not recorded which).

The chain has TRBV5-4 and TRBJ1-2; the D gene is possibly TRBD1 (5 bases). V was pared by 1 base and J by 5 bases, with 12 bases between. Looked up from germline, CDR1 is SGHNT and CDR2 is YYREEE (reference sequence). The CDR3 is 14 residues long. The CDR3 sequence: CASSLKNRWYGYTF. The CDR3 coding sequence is TGTGCCAGCAGCTTGAAAAACAGGTGGTATGGCTACACCTTC.

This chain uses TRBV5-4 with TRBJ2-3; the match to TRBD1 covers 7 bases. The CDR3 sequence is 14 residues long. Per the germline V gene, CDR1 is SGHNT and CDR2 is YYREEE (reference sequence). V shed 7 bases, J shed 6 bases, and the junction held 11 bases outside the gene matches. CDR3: CASRETGATDTQYF. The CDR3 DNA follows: TGTGCCAGCCGGGAAACAGGGGCTACGGATACGCAGTATTTT. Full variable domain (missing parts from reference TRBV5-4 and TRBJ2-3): ETGVTQSPTHLIKTRGQQVTLRCSSQSGHNTVSWYQQALGQGPQFIFQYYREEENGRGNFPPRFSGLQFPNYSSELNVNALELDDSALYLCASRETGATDTQYFGPGTRLTVL.

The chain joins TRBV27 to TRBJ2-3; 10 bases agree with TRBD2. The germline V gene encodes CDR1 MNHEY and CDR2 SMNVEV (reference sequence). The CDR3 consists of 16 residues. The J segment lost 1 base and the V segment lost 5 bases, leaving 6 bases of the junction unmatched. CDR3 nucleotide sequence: TGTGCCAGCAGTCCCTTTGGGACTAGCGGCACAGATACGCAGTATTTT. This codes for CASSPFGTSGTDTQYF.

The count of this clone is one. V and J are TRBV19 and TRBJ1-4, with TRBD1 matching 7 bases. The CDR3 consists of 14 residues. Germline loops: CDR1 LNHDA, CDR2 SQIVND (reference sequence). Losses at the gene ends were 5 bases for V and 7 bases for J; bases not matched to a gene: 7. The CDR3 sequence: CASSSGQWGEKLFF. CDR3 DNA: TGTGCCAGTAGTTCGGGACAGTGGGGTGAAAAACTGTTTTTT.

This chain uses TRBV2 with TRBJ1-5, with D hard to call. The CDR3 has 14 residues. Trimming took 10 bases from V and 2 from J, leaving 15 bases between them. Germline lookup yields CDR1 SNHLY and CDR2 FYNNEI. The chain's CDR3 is CATSKTGGNQPQHF. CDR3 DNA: TGTGCCACCTCAAAAACCGGGGGCAATCAGCCCCAGCATTTT.

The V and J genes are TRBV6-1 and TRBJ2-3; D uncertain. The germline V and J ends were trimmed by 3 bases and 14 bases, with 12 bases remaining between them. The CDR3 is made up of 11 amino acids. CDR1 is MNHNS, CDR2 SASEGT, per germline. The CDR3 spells CASSEIGESYF. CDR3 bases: TGTGCCAGCAGTGAGATTGGTGAGTCGTATTTT.

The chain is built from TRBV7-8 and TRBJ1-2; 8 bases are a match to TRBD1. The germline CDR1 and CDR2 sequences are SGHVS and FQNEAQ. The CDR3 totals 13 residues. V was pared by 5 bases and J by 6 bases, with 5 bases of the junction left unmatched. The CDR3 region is CASSQRTGNGYTF. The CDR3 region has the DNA TGTGCCAGCAGCCAGAGGACAGGGAATGGCTACACCTTC.

CDR3 loop: CASIPGNTGELFF. The CDR3, as DNA: TGCGCCAGCATTCCGGGAAACACCGGGGAGCTGTTTTTT. The chain links TRBV5-1 to TRBJ2-2, with D perhaps TRBD2 (5 bases). The V end was cut by 6 bases, the J end by 2 bases, with 8 bases between. The CDR3 contains 13 residues. Germline assignment: CDR1 SGHRS and CDR2 YFSETQ.

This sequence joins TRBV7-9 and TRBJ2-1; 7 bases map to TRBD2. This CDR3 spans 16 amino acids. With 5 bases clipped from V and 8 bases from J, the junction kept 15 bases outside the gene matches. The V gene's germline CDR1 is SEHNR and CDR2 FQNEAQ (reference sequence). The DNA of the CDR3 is TGTGCCAGCAGCGCCGATCCGGGACTACCGTCGGATGAGCAGTTCTTC. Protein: CASSADPGLPSDEQFF.

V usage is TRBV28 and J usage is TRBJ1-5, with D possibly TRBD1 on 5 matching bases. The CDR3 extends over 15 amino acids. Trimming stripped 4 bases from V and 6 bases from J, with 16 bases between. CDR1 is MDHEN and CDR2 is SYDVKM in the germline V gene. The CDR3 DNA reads TGTGCCAGCAGTTCAGGGACCTTGGGGGGTCAGCCCCAGCATTTT. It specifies CASSSGTLGGQPQHF. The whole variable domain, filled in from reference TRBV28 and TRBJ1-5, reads DVKVTQSSRYLVKRTGEKVFLECVQDMDHENMFWYRQDPGLGLRLIYFSYDVKMKEKGDIPEGYSVSREKKERFSLILESASTNQTSMYLCASSSGTLGGQPQHFGDGTRLSIL.

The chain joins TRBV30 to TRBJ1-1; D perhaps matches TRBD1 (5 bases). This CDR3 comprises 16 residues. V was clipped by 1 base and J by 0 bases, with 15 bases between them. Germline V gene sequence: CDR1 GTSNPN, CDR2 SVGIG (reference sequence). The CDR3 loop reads CAWSGRGGSMNTEAFF. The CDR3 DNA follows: TGTGCCTGGAGTGGGAGGGGAGGGAGCATGAACACTGAAGCTTTCTTT.

CDR3 protein: CASSLQTGYEQYF. In nucleotides, the CDR3 is TGTGCCAGCAGTTTACAAACGGGGTACGAGCAGTACTTC. The rearrangement links TRBV27 to TRBJ2-7, with D possibly TRBD2 on 5 matching bases. This CDR3 has 13 amino acids. The V gene lost 2 bases and the J gene lost 4 bases, with 9 bases spanning the gap. Germline assignment: CDR1 MNHEY and CDR2 SMNVEV (reference sequence).

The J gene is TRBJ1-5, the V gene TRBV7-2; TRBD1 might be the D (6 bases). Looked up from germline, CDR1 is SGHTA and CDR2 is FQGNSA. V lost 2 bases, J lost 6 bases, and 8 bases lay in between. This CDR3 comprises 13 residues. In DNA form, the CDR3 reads TGTGCCAGCAGCTTAACAGGGACTCAGCCCCAGCATTTT. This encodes CASSLTGTQPQHF.

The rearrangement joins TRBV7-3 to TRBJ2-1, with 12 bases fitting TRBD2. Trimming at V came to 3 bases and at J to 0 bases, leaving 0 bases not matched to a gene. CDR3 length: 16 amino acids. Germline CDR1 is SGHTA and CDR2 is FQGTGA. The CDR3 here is CASSLTSGGSYNEQFF. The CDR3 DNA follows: TGTGCCAGCAGCTTGACTAGCGGGGGCTCCTACAATGAGCAGTTCTTC.

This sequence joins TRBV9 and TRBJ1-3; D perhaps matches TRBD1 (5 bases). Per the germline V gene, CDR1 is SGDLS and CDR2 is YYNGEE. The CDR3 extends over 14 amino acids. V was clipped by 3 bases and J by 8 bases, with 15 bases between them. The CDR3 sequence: CASSGGSREDTIYF. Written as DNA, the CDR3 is TGTGCCAGCAGCGGGGGGAGTAGGGAGGACACCATATATTTT.

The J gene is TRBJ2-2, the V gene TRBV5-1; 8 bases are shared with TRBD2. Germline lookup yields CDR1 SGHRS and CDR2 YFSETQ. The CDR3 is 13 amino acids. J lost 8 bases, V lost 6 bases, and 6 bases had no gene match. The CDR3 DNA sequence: TGCGCCAGCACAGAGCGGGAGTCTGGGGAGCTGTTTTTT. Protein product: CASTERESGELFF.

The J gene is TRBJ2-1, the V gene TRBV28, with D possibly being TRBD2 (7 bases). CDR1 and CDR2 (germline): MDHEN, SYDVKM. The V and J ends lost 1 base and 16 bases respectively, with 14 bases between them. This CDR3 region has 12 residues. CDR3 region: CASSLFGGPQFF. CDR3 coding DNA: TGTGCCAGCAGTTTATTCGGGGGGCCACAATTCTTC.

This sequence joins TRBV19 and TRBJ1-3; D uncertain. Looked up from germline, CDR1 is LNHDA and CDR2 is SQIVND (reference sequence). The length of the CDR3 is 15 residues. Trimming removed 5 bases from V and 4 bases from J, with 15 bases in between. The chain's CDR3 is CASSARRTEGNTIYF. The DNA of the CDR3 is TGTGCCAGTAGTGCCCGGAGGACCGAAGGAAACACCATATATTTT.

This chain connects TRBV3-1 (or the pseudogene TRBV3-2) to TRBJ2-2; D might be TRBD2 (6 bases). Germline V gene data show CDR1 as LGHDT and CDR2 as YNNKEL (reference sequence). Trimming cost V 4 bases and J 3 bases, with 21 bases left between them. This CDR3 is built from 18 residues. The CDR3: CASSPKLAGRVDTGELFF. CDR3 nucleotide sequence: TGTGCCAGCAGCCCGAAACTAGCCGGACGTGTCGACACCGGGGAGCTGTTTTTT.